The 6 T cell receptor beta chains listed next were all sequenced from one sample in a study of response to subunit inactivated influenza vaccine (dated by TCRdb to 2016 to 2019). Library preparation used RT-PCR. Sequencer: Illumina HiSeq 2500. In TCRdb, the public reads were trimmed at Q25 with fastp and aligned with MiXCR, with productive beta chains retained. Every distinct CDR3 protein forms one entry, paired with its most common genes and DNA. Within this sample are fewer than 600,000 distinct CDR3 sequences, with approximately 6.9% of them counted one time only. Clones ranked in the top ten supply less than 15% of the sample. Sequences were derived from PBMCs from blood, sampled less than 25 months after vaccination. These receptors all stem from a man aged 50-75 years who received an inactivated influenza vaccine. Donor details come from another sample of the same person, matched by shared clones.

This chain joins TRBV2 and TRBJ2-3; a possible D gene is TRBD2 (6 bases). Germline assignment: CDR1 SNHLY and CDR2 FYNNEI. This CDR3 has 15 amino acids. Trimming pared 7 bases from V and 0 bases from J, leaving 14 bases between. CDR3 residues: CASTEEGTSTDTQYF. The CDR3 DNA sequence: TGTGCCAGCACCGAAGAAGGGACTAGCACAGATACGCAGTATTTT. Full variable domain (rest looked up from reference TRBV2 and TRBJ2-3): EPEVTQTPSHQVTQMGQEVILRCVPISNHLYFYWYRQILGQKVEFLVSFYNNEISEKSEIFDDQFSVERPDGSNFTLKIRSTKLEDSAMYFCASTEEGTSTDTQYFGPGTRLTVL.

This clonotype has only a few counts. This sequence joins TRBV7-2 and TRBJ2-1; the D gene is possibly TRBD1 (5 bases). V gave up 5 bases and J gave up 7 bases, with 9 bases separating them. Germline lookup yields CDR1 SGHTA and CDR2 FQGNSA. This CDR3 comprises 12 residues. CDR3 in DNA: TGTGCCAGCAGCCCTCGACAGAATGAGCAGTTCTTC. This codes for CASSPRQNEQFF.

This clonotype was counted only a few times. V usage is TRBV19 and J usage is TRBJ1-2; D call uncertain. Trimming shortened V by 1 base and J by 2 bases, and 8 bases separated the two germline ends. The CDR3 is 14 amino acids. Germline V gives CDR1 LNHDA, CDR2 SQIVND (reference sequence). The CDR3 coding sequence is TGTGCCAGTAGTATAGGTGGCATCAACTATGGCTACACCTTC. It translates to CASSIGGINYGYTF. The variable domain in full, completed from reference TRBV19 and TRBJ1-2, reads DGGITQSPKYLFRKEGQNVTLSCEQNLNHDAMYWYRQDPGQGLRLIYYSQIVNDFQKGDIAEGYSVSREKKESFPLTVTSAQKNPTAFYLCASSIGGINYGYTFGSGTRLTVV.

This clonotype was seen a single time. A much more abundant neighbour one base away suggests this may be a read error. The chain couples TRBV20-1 to TRBJ2-3; D gene unclear. Germline CDR1 is DFQATT and CDR2 is SNEGSKA (reference sequence). The CDR3 extends over 12 amino acids. V shed 6 bases and J shed 3 bases, with 10 bases lying between them. The CDR3 protein is CSADVNTDTQYF. Written as DNA, the CDR3 is TGCAGTGCCGATGTCAATACAGATACGCAGTATTTT.

V is TRBV7-9 and J is TRBJ2-7; D may match TRBD1 or TRBD2 (5 bases each). Germline V gives CDR1 SEHNR, CDR2 FQNEAQ (reference sequence). Trimming took off 5 bases at V and 11 bases at J, with 16 bases between the two ends. The CDR3 extends over 12 amino acids. The CDR3 protein is CASSPGRSTEYF. The CDR3 nucleotides read TGTGCCAGCAGCCCGGGACGGTCAACGGAGTACTTC.

In this sample, this clonotype turned up a few times. The chain uses TRBV28 and TRBJ2-2, with unresolved D. CDR3 length equals 13 residues. The germline V and J ends were trimmed by 9 bases and 4 bases, with 12 bases remaining between them. Germline lookup yields CDR1 MDHEN and CDR2 SYDVKM. CDR3 region: CASLRASTGELFF. The CDR3 nucleotides read TGTGCCAGTTTAAGGGCGAGCACCGGGGAGCTGTTTTTT.